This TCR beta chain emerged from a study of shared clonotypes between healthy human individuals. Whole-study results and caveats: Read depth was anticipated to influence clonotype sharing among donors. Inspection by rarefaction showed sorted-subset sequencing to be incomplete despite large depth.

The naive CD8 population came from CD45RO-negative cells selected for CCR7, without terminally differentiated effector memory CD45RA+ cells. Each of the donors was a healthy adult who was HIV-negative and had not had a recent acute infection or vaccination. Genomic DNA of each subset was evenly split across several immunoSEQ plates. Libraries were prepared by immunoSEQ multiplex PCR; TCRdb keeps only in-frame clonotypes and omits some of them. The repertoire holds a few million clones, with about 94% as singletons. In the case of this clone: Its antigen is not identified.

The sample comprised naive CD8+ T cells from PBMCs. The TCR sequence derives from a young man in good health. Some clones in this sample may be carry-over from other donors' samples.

The CDR3 protein is CASSQRSDPEQYF. In nucleotides, the CDR3 is TGTGCCAGCAGCCAACGATCAGACCCCGAGCAGTACTTC. The genes are TRBV4-2 and TRBJ2-7; D is ambiguous. The CDR3 spans 13 residues. V lost 2 bases, J lost 6 bases, and 11 bases lay in between. Germline V CDR1 and CDR2: LGHNA, YNFKEQ.